Following are 25 T cell receptor beta chains from one sample sequenced in a study of cytomegalovirus exposure and HLA in healthy donors. This PCR relied on a set of 60 Vbeta primers and 13 Jbeta primers. Sequenced by immunoSEQ multiplex PCR; TCRdb stores in-frame clones only, minus some. Of some 130,000 clones in the sample, around two thirds were seen once. Sequences were obtained from PBMCs. Every receptor here comes from a human donor in good health.

The chain combines TRBV15 with TRBJ2-3; 8 bases agree with TRBD2. Germline loops: CDR1 LNHNV, CDR2 YYDKDF (reference sequence). The length of the CDR3 is 13 residues. With V trimmed by 9 bases and J by 5 bases, 7 bases remained unmatched. The CDR3 is CATRRGVGDTQYF. The CDR3, as DNA: TGTGCCACACGGCGGGGGGTGGGAGATACGCAGTATTTT.

The CDR3: CASSINQRGKKETQYF. In DNA, the CDR3 is TGTGCCAGTAGTATAAACCAGCGGGGAAAAAAAGAGACCCAGTACTTC. The rearrangement joins TRBV19 to TRBJ2-5, with 7 bases identical to TRBD2. V lost 2 bases, J lost 3 bases, and 9 bases stayed unmatched. Germline loops: CDR1 LNHDA, CDR2 SQIVND (reference sequence). The CDR3 spans 16 residues.

The V call is TRBV19, the J call TRBJ1-1, with no clear D. V lost 6 bases and J lost 8, with 10 bases in between. The CDR3 length is 11 residues. Germline CDR1 is LNHDA and CDR2 is SQIVND (reference sequence). CDR3 loop: CASRLTSEAFF. CDR3 bases: TGTGCCAGTAGGTTGACATCCGAAGCTTTCTTT.

The chain is built from TRBV5-1 and TRBJ1-3; tentatively, D is TRBD1 (5 bases). The CDR3 runs to 15 residues. V was shortened by 4 bases and J by 2 bases, with 13 bases between the two germline ends. The germline gives CDR1 SGHRS, CDR2 YFSETQ. CDR3 amino acids: CASSTSGGAGNTIYF. In DNA, the CDR3 is TGCGCCAGCAGCACCTCGGGAGGGGCTGGAAACACCATATATTTT.

V usage is TRBV19 and J usage is TRBJ1-5, with D possibly TRBD1 on 5 matching bases. V lost 0 bases to trimming and J lost 6 bases, with 9 bases between them. The CDR3 totals 14 residues. Germline assignment: CDR1 LNHDA and CDR2 SQIVND (reference sequence). Here the CDR3 reads CASSIDAGRQPQHF. CDR3 nucleotides: TGTGCCAGTAGTATAGACGCAGGGCGTCAGCCCCAGCATTTT.

CDR3 protein: CASSVAGQIYGYTF. The CDR3 DNA sequence: TGTGCCAGCAGCGTAGCGGGACAGATCTATGGCTACACCTTC. This chain joins TRBV9 and TRBJ1-2, with TRBD1 matching over 7 bases. The germline CDR1 and CDR2 sequences are SGDLS and YYNGEE. This CDR3 comprises 14 residues. The V gene end was trimmed by 0 bases and the J gene end by 4 bases; junction bases not matched to a gene: 3.

The chain is built from TRBV5-4 and TRBJ2-7; TRBD2 matches at 11 bases. The CDR3 has 15 residues. Germline CDR1 is SGHNT and CDR2 is YYREEE (reference sequence). V shed 4 bases and J 12 bases; nucleotides not matched to a gene: 15. CDR3 sequence (DNA): TGTGCCAGCAGCAACCCCGGGACTAGCGGCCTAAAATGGTACTTC. This codes for CASSNPGTSGLKWYF.

There are a few counts of this clone. The V gene is TRBV9, the J gene TRBJ2-1; the D gene is possibly TRBD1 (6 bases). The germline CDR1 and CDR2 sequences are SGDLS and YYNGEE. Trimming took 4 bases from V and 5 from J, leaving 19 bases between them. The CDR3 is 16 residues long. CDR3 protein: CASSSDARGHNNEQFF. The CDR3 bases are TGTGCCAGCAGCTCAGACGCCAGGGGCCACAACAATGAGCAGTTCTTC.

The CDR3 spells CAIRSTSGGTMATGELFF. CDR3 coding DNA: TGTGCCATTCGGTCGACTAGCGGGGGGACCATGGCCACCGGGGAGCTGTTTTTT. This sequence joins TRBV7-9 and TRBJ2-2, with 13 bases matching TRBD2. Germline assignment: CDR1 SEHNR and CDR2 FQNEAQ (reference sequence). With V trimmed by 10 bases and J by 4 bases, 15 bases remained unmatched. This CDR3 is built from 18 residues.

The V gene is TRBV5-1, the J gene TRBJ2-2, with 10 bases matching TRBD2. CDR1 SGHRS and CDR2 YFSETQ come from the germline V gene. The V and J ends lost 4 bases and 5 bases, in that order; junction bases with no gene match: 5. This CDR3 has 15 amino acids. The CDR3 sequence is CASSSMTSGTGELFF. CDR3 nucleotide sequence: TGCGCCAGCAGCAGCATGACTAGCGGGACCGGGGAGCTGTTTTTT.

This clone was found a few times. This sequence joins TRBV6-5 and TRBJ2-5; TRBD2 is a possible D gene (7 bases). V was pared by 7 bases and J by 4 bases, with 16 bases between. The germline V gene has CDR1 MNHEY and CDR2 SVGAGI. The CDR3 runs to 14 residues. The CDR3 DNA sequence: TGTGCCAGCACCCAAGGGGGAGGGGCAGAGACCCAGTACTTC. It is translated as CASTQGGGAETQYF.

This chain uses TRBV6-5 with TRBJ2-1; TRBD2 might be the D (5 bases). This CDR3 is built from 14 residues. V shed 5 bases and J shed 6 bases, with 14 bases lying between them. Germline CDR1 is MNHEY and CDR2 is SVGAGI. The CDR3 reads CASSPLDRGNEQFF. The CDR3 DNA follows: TGTGCCAGCAGTCCCCTGGACCGGGGCAATGAGCAGTTCTTC.

The J gene is TRBJ2-7, the V gene TRBV14, with 7 bases aligning to TRBD1. V dropped 3 bases and J dropped 5; count of bases not matched to a gene: 4. The germline CDR1 and CDR2 sequences are SGHDN and FVKESK. This CDR3 comprises 13 residues. The CDR3 region is CASSHKQGHEQYF. In DNA, the CDR3 is TGTGCCAGCAGCCATAAACAGGGGCACGAGCAGTACTTC.

The J gene is TRBJ2-7, the V gene TRBV6-5, with TRBD1 identical over 9 bases. CDR3 size: 15 residues. With 6 bases clipped from V and 1 base from J, the junction kept 7 bases outside the gene matches. In germline, CDR1 is MNHEY, CDR2 SVGAGI. CDR3 protein: CASRFGQGWSYEQYF. Here the CDR3 DNA reads TGTGCCAGCAGATTCGGACAGGGGTGGTCCTACGAGCAGTACTTC.

The rearrangement uses TRBV4-1 and TRBJ2-1; 9 bases are shared with TRBD2. This CDR3 is 18 amino acids long. Germline CDR1 MGHRA, CDR2 YSYEKL. V was pared by 0 bases and J by 0 bases, with 6 bases of the junction left unmatched. The CDR3 reads CASSQDSQLAGSYNEQFF. The DNA of the CDR3 is TGCGCCAGCAGCCAAGATAGCCAACTAGCGGGCTCCTACAATGAGCAGTTCTTC.

The rearrangement uses TRBV6-1 and TRBJ1-1; D is possibly TRBD1 (5 bases). Germline CDR1 is MNHNS and CDR2 is SASEGT. CDR3 length: 13 amino acids. V was pared by 6 bases and J by 4 bases, with 12 bases between. Written as DNA, the CDR3 is TGTGCCAGCAGAGAGGCCGGGGGCACTGAAGCTTTCTTT. Amino acids: CASREAGGTEAFF.

This chain uses TRBV7-2 with TRBJ2-1; D is undetermined. Germline CDR1 and CDR2: SGHTA and FQGNSA. V was pared by 3 bases and J by 6 bases, with 9 bases between. The CDR3 has 13 amino acids. The CDR3 DNA is TGTGCCAGCAGCTTGACTCCTCTCAATGAGCAGTTCTTC. Its translation: CASSLTPLNEQFF.

This chain uses TRBV28 with TRBJ2-3, with D maybe TRBD1 (5 bases). Germline CDR1 and CDR2: MDHEN and SYDVKM. The CDR3 consists of 16 residues. Trimming took off 3 bases at V and 4 bases at J, with 17 bases between the two ends. CDR3 bases: TGTGCCAGCAGTTTCCTCGGCCAGGGATTAGCAGATACGCAGTATTTT. This gives the protein CASSFLGQGLADTQYF.

The J gene is TRBJ1-2, the V gene TRBV4-3, with 7 bases lining up with TRBD1. CDR1 LGHNA and CDR2 YSLEER come from the germline V gene. The CDR3 runs 13 residues. V was pared by 0 bases and J by 5 bases, with 0 bases of the junction left unmatched. Here the CDR3 reads CASSQDRGYGYTF. The CDR3 DNA sequence: TGCGCCAGCAGCCAAGACAGGGGGTATGGCTACACCTTC.

This chain joins TRBV11-3 and TRBJ2-2; D uncertain. Trimming took off 5 bases at V and 5 bases at J, with 15 bases between the two ends. Germline CDR1 and CDR2: SGHNT and YENEEA. The CDR3 consists of 15 residues. The CDR3 protein is CASSPGGSWTGELFF. The CDR3 DNA reads TGTGCCAGCAGCCCGGGTGGTAGTTGGACCGGGGAGCTGTTTTTT. The full variable domain, completed using reference TRBV11-3 and TRBJ2-2, is EAGVVQSPRYKIIEKKQPVAFWCNPISGHNTLYWYLQNLGQGPELLIRYENEEAVDDSQLPKDRFSAERLKGVDSTLKIQPAELGDSAVYLCASSPGGSWTGELFFGEGSRLTVL.

A remark on this clone: Germline and junction disagree at one end, which may indicate a read error. The chain links TRBV25-1 to TRBJ1-2; D is perhaps TRBD1 (5 bases). The CDR3 covers 12 residues. Germline V gene sequence: CDR1 MGHDK, CDR2 SYGVNS. The chain's CDR3 is CASRLDTFKYVF. The CDR3, as DNA: TGTGCCAGCAGGCTGGACACATTCAAATACGTCTTC.

The J gene is TRBJ2-7, the V gene TRBV28, with D hard to call. This CDR3 is built from 11 residues. Germline CDR1 reads MDHEN; CDR2 reads SYDVKM. The ends were cut back, 5 bases at V and 2 bases at J, with 4 bases in the middle. CDR3 nucleotide sequence: TGTGCCAGCAGTGCTACCTACGAGCAGTACTTC. This gives the protein CASSATYEQYF.

The gene calls are TRBV10-3 and TRBJ2-3; weak D call: TRBD1 (6 bases). Between the trimmed V and J ends, which lost 3 bases and 0 bases, there was a span of 10 bases. This CDR3 is 15 amino acids long. Germline V CDR1 and CDR2: ENHRY, SYGVKD. CDR3 nucleotide sequence: TGTGCCATCAGTGATAGGACAGTGAGCACAGATACGCAGTATTTT. Its protein product is CAISDRTVSTDTQYF.

The V gene is TRBV6-4, the J gene TRBJ2-3; 9 bases agree with TRBD1. Per germline, CDR1 MRHNA and CDR2 SNTAGT. With V trimmed by 6 bases and J by 1 base, 8 bases remained unmatched. The CDR3 totals 16 residues. Here the CDR3 reads CASSSGTGTGTDTQYF. Written as DNA, the CDR3 is TGTGCCAGCAGCTCCGGGACAGGGACTGGCACAGATACGCAGTATTTT.

This clone was picked up a small number of times. The genes are TRBV9 and TRBJ2-1; TRBD1 matches at 7 bases. V lost 4 bases and J lost 5; bases outside the gene matches: 6. CDR1 is SGDLS and CDR2 is YYNGEE in the germline V gene. The CDR3 loop spans 14 amino acids. CDR3 residues: CASSFGTVHNEQFF. Here the CDR3 DNA reads TGTGCCAGCAGCTTCGGGACAGTCCACAATGAGCAGTTCTTC. The full variable domain, with the rest looked up from reference TRBV9 and TRBJ2-1, is DSGVTQTPKHLITATGQRVTLRCSPRSGDLSVYWYQQSLDQGLQFLIQYYNGEERAKGNILERFSAQQFPDLHSELNLSSLELGDSALYFCASSFGTVHNEQFFGPGTRLTVL.